Presented here are 24 T cell receptor beta chains from one specimen sequenced in a study of cytomegalovirus exposure and HLA in healthy donors. Primers: 60 Vbeta forward and 13 Jbeta reverse. The repertoire was sequenced with immunoSEQ multiplex PCR; TCRdb's copy has only in-frame clones and lacks some. This repertoire comprises 140,000 to 150,000 clones; its ten largest clones make up around 0.96%. The sample comprised PBMCs. The receptors shown here come from a male donor in good health and CMV-seronegative.

The chain has TRBV19 and TRBJ1-5; TRBD1 aligns across 10 bases. CDR3 length: 17 residues. Germline loops: CDR1 LNHDA, CDR2 SQIVND (reference sequence). V shed 3 bases, J shed 5 bases, and the junction held 10 bases outside the gene matches. This CDR3 reads CASSIQGPGQGHQPQHF. The CDR3 bases are TGTGCCAGTAGTATCCAGGGGCCGGGACAGGGGCATCAGCCCCAGCATTTT.

V is TRBV6-5 and J is TRBJ1-1; TRBD1 matches at 9 bases. The CDR3 runs to 16 residues. With 2 bases clipped from V and 5 bases from J, the junction kept 9 bases outside the gene matches. The germline CDR1 and CDR2 sequences are MNHEY and SVGAGI. The CDR3 is CASSYGGQGPRTEAFF. The CDR3 DNA is TGTGCCAGCAGTTACGGGGGACAGGGACCGAGGACTGAAGCTTTCTTT.

The chain employs TRBV30 and TRBJ1-1; 10 bases align to TRBD1. CDR1 GTSNPN and CDR2 SVGIG come from the germline V gene (reference sequence). V shed 5 bases and J 10 bases; nucleotides not matched to a gene: 7. The CDR3 is 12 residues long. The CDR3 DNA reads as TGTGCCTGGGCGGACAGGGGGAGTGGAGCTTTCTTT. This gives the protein CAWADRGSGAFF. Together with reference TRBV30 and TRBJ1-1, the CDR3 gives the full variable domain: SQTIHQWPATLVQPVGSPLSLECTVEGTSNPNLYWYRQAAGRGLQLLFYSVGIGQISSEVPQNLSASRPQDRQFILSSKKLLLSDSGFYLCAWADRGSGAFFGQGTRLTVV.

V usage is TRBV29-1 and J usage is TRBJ1-1; tentative D call: TRBD1 (6 bases). V lost 4 bases and J lost 1, with 13 bases in between. This CDR3 spans 14 amino acids. CDR1 SQVTM and CDR2 ANQGSEA come from the germline V gene. The CDR3 loop reads CSVGPGVGNTEAFF. DNA for the CDR3: TGCAGCGTTGGACCAGGGGTGGGGAACACTGAAGCTTTCTTT. The full variable domain, its missing parts supplied by reference TRBV29-1 and TRBJ1-1, is SAVISQKPSRDICQRGTSLTIQCQVDSQVTMMFWYRQQPGQSLTLIATANQGSEATYESGFVIDKFPISRPNLTFSTLTVSNMSPEDSSIYLCSVGPGVGNTEAFFGQGTRLTVV.

CDR3 DNA sequence: TGTGCCAGCAGCTTAATGACAGTCGAGCAGTACTTC. It encodes CASSLMTVEQYF. The chain couples TRBV5-6 to TRBJ2-7; D is perhaps TRBD1 (5 bases). V lost 2 bases and J lost 6, with 9 bases in between. There are 12 residues in the CDR3. Germline CDR1 reads SGHDT; CDR2 reads YYEEEE.

The chain carries TRBV13 and TRBJ2-7; weak D call: TRBD1 (5 bases). CDR3 length: 14 amino acids. Trimming took 4 bases from V and 3 from J, leaving 13 bases between them. Per the germline V gene, CDR1 is PRHDT and CDR2 is FYEKMQ (reference sequence). The CDR3 DNA is TGTGCCAGCAGCTCGACAGAGAAGCGCTACGAGCAGTACTTC. This encodes CASSSTEKRYEQYF. The whole variable domain, filled in from reference TRBV13 and TRBJ2-7, reads AAGVIQSPRHLIKEKRETATLKCYPIPRHDTVYWYQQGPGQDPQFLISFYEKMQSDKGSIPDRFSAQQFSDYHSELNMSSLELGDSALYFCASSSTEKRYEQYFGPGTRLTVT.

The chain has TRBV7-2 and TRBJ2-7; the D is unclear. From germline, CDR1 is SGHTA and CDR2 FQGNSA. The V end was cut by 4 bases, the J end by 4 bases, with 5 bases between. This CDR3 comprises 11 residues. In DNA, the CDR3 is TGTGCCAGCAGCTACAAATACGAGCAGTACTTC. Protein sequence: CASSYKYEQYF.

This sequence joins TRBV19 and TRBJ2-3; 8 bases line up with TRBD1. CDR3 size: 15 residues. Germline CDR1 and CDR2: LNHDA and SQIVND (reference sequence). V trimming: 4 bases; J trimming: 6 bases; junction bases outside the gene matches: 9. The CDR3 loop is CASSKGQGSGDTQYF. CDR3 sequence (DNA): TGTGCCAGTAGTAAAGGACAGGGATCGGGGGATACGCAGTATTTT.

The chain links TRBV19 to TRBJ1-2; 11 bases are a match to TRBD1. Germline values: CDR1 LNHDA, CDR2 SQIVND (reference sequence). J was trimmed by 4 bases and V by 7 bases; bases with no gene match: 5. This CDR3 comprises 14 residues. In nucleotides, the CDR3 is TGTGCCAGTAAGTGGACAGGGGGCGCCTATGGCTACACCTTC. It encodes CASKWTGGAYGYTF. Variable domain in full (rest from reference TRBV19 and TRBJ1-2): DGGITQSPKYLFRKEGQNVTLSCEQNLNHDAMYWYRQDPGQGLRLIYYSQIVNDFQKGDIAEGYSVSREKKESFPLTVTSAQKNPTAFYLCASKWTGGAYGYTFGSGTRLTVV.

The chain uses TRBV6-5 and TRBJ1-5; 9 bases are shared with TRBD1. The length of the CDR3 is 15 residues. Germline V CDR1 and CDR2: MNHEY, SVGAGI. J was trimmed by 5 bases and V by 6 bases; bases with no gene match: 8. The CDR3 DNA sequence: TGTGCCAGCAGCCAGGGACAGGGACGCGATCAGCCCCAGCATTTT. The encoded protein is CASSQGQGRDQPQHF.

The V gene is TRBV6-4, the J gene TRBJ2-1, with D possibly TRBD1 on 5 matching bases. CDR1 and CDR2 (germline): MRHNA, SNTAGT. V lost 5 bases and J 7 bases, leaving 24 bases between the germline ends. There are 17 residues in the CDR3. The CDR3 nucleotides are TGTGCCAGCAGTCGAGCGTGGGGCGAAGGATTGCGGAATGAGCAGTTCTTC. Residues: CASSRAWGEGLRNEQFF.

The CDR3 loop reads CASSFTNYEQYF. CDR3 in DNA: TGTGCCAGCAGCTTCACAAACTACGAGCAGTACTTC. V usage is TRBV7-9 and J usage is TRBJ2-7; no firm D call. Germline-derived CDR1 and CDR2 are SEHNR and FQNEAQ (reference sequence). The CDR3 loop spans 12 amino acids. V gave up 3 bases and J gave up 3 bases, with 6 bases separating them. Looking up the rest from reference TRBV7-9 and TRBJ2-7 gives the full variable domain: DTGVSQNPRHKITKRGQNVTFRCDPISEHNRLYWYRQTLGQGPEFLTYFQNEAQLEKSRLLSDRFSAERPKGSFSTLEIQRTEQGDSAMYLCASSFTNYEQYFGPGTRLTVT.

The chain employs TRBV7-2 and TRBJ2-1, with 9 bases identical to TRBD2. J lost 6 bases, V lost 1 base, and 7 bases had no gene match. CDR3 length: 16 residues. Looked up from germline, CDR1 is SGHTA and CDR2 is FQGNSA. The CDR3 loop reads CASSLEGTSSFNEQFF. In DNA form, the CDR3 reads TGTGCCAGCAGCTTAGAGGGGACTAGCAGCTTCAATGAGCAGTTCTTC.

The V gene is TRBV5-1, the J gene TRBJ2-6; no definite D call. In germline, CDR1 is SGHRS, CDR2 YFSETQ. The V end lost 0 bases, the J end lost 2 bases, and 6 bases lay between the germline ends. This CDR3 region has 15 residues. The CDR3 coding sequence is TGCGCCAGCAGCTTGGTATCAGCTGGGGCCAACGTCCTGACTTTC. Its translation is CASSLVSAGANVLTF.

The CDR3 bases are TGTGCCAGCAGTTCCGGGAAACTAACTAATGAAAAACTGTTTTTT. It codes for CASSSGKLTNEKLFF. The chain carries TRBV6-5 and TRBJ1-4; no definite D call. The CDR3 consists of 15 residues. Trimming removed 4 bases from V and 1 base from J, with 10 bases in between. Per the germline V gene, CDR1 is MNHEY and CDR2 is SVGAGI.

The V and J genes are TRBV10-2 and TRBJ1-2; D remains unclear. The germline V gene has CDR1 WSHSY and CDR2 SAAADI. CDR3 length: 13 residues. With 2 bases removed from V and 0 bases from J, the gap between germline ends came to 4 bases. The CDR3 sequence: CASSETANYGYTF. The CDR3 DNA follows: TGCGCCAGCAGTGAGACAGCTAACTATGGCTACACCTTC.

The J gene is TRBJ1-5, the V gene TRBV6-1; 8 bases are shared with TRBD1. CDR1 MNHNS and CDR2 SASEGT come from the germline V gene. Trimming removed 5 bases from V and 5 bases from J; junction bases left unmatched: 8. The CDR3 totals 15 residues. The CDR3 DNA reads as TGTGCCAGCAGTACAGGACAGGGAAGGGATCAGCCCCAGCATTTT. Its translation: CASSTGQGRDQPQHF.

The rearrangement uses TRBV19 and TRBJ1-5; the D gene is possibly TRBD1 (5 bases). Trimming pared 9 bases from V and 6 bases from J, leaving 21 bases between. CDR1 and CDR2 (germline): LNHDA, SQIVND (reference sequence). The CDR3 spans 15 residues. The CDR3 nucleotides are TGTGCCAGCAATGACCCGACAGTTCCAAGTCAGCCCCAGCATTTT. Protein sequence: CASNDPTVPSQPQHF.

The chain uses TRBV19 and TRBJ1-2; D not resolved. Germline V gene sequence: CDR1 LNHDA, CDR2 SQIVND (reference sequence). This CDR3 spans 13 amino acids. Trimming stripped 0 bases from V and 5 bases from J, with 7 bases between. DNA for the CDR3: TGTGCCAGTAGTATAGATCTCGGGTATGGCTACACCTTC. It yields the protein CASSIDLGYGYTF.

The chain uses TRBV2 and TRBJ1-5; TRBD1 aligns across 9 bases. Germline V gene sequence: CDR1 SNHLY, CDR2 FYNNEI. This CDR3 comprises 15 residues. The V segment lost 6 bases and the J segment 2 bases; nucleotides outside the gene matches: 5. CDR3 bases: TGTGCCAGCAGCGGACAGGGGATGGGCAATCAGCCCCAGCATTTT. Amino acids: CASSGQGMGNQPQHF.

This chain uses TRBV27 with TRBJ2-6; weak D call: TRBD1 (6 bases). The germline V and J ends were trimmed by 7 bases and 0 bases, with 13 bases remaining between them. CDR1 and CDR2 (germline): MNHEY, SMNVEV (reference sequence). This CDR3 region has 16 residues. As DNA, the CDR3 is TGTGCCAGCAACCCCGGGACACCCTCTGGGGCCAACGTCCTGACTTTC. Amino acid sequence: CASNPGTPSGANVLTF.

The chain has TRBV29-1 and TRBJ2-7; 7 nucleotides match TRBD2. Losses at the gene ends were 7 bases for V and 2 bases for J; bases not matched to a gene: 8. The CDR3 is made up of 13 amino acids. Germline loops: CDR1 SQVTM, CDR2 ANQGSEA. The CDR3 sequence is CSANGGSPYEQYF. In nucleotides, the CDR3 is TGCAGCGCTAACGGCGGGAGCCCCTACGAGCAGTACTTC.

The chain couples TRBV5-1 to TRBJ2-5; 7 nucleotides agree with TRBD1. The ends lost 5 bases at V and 4 bases at J; junction bases unmatched: 14. Germline V CDR1 and CDR2: SGHRS, YFSETQ. The CDR3 contains 16 residues. This CDR3 is CASRGLRQGRGETQYF. The CDR3 region has the DNA TGCGCCAGCAGGGGATTGAGACAGGGCCGGGGAGAGACCCAGTACTTC.

V usage is TRBV7-9 and J usage is TRBJ2-5; 8 bases match TRBD2. This CDR3 has 15 amino acids. From germline, CDR1 is SEHNR and CDR2 FQNEAQ (reference sequence). Trimming at V came to 5 bases and at J to 1 base, leaving 6 bases not matched to a gene. The CDR3 nucleotides read TGTGCCAGCAGCATCGTAGCGGGGATCCAAGAGACCCAGTACTTC. Protein product: CASSIVAGIQETQYF.